This T cell receptor beta chain was found in a study of cytomegalovirus exposure and HLA in healthy donors. Likely unrecorded immune exposures existed in these nominally healthy donors. 13 Jbeta primers and 60 Vbeta primers were used for the PCR. Only in-frame clones appear in the TCRdb table, and some are missing; sequencing was by immunoSEQ multiplex PCR. This table has 110,000 or so clones, approximately 80% appearing once. Study results and limitations: Most observed TCR sequences were rare, whereas some public TCRs were detected in many donors. What a later analysis reportedly showed was that an Asian-associated ancestry cluster had fewer N-insertions than the approximately 670-donor mean. Reports showed the classifier diagnosing cytomegalovirus status with high specificity and sensitivity.

Concerning this clone: The antigen remains undetermined.

Material for sequencing was PBMCs. This clonotype was sampled from a man in his fifties in good health and CMV-seropositive.

The CDR3 reads CASSQQREGPEVFF. The CDR3 nucleotides are TGTGCCAGCAGCCAACAGCGGGAGGGCCCAGAGGTTTTCTTC. The gene calls are TRBV7-2 and TRBJ2-1, with TRBD2 matching over 10 bases. Germline CDR1 and CDR2: SGHTA and FQGNSA. The CDR3 extends over 14 amino acids. The V segment lost 5 bases and the J segment 16 bases; nucleotides outside the gene matches: 14.